The 2 T cell receptor beta chains below were found in one sample sequenced in a study of T cell repertoires in cytomegalovirus infection. For these TCRs, the target antigens are not known. Using its own MiXCR run on the reads, TCRdb lists one record per CDR3 protein. This table holds a few hundred thousand distinct CDR3 sequences, approximately 42% found once. Here the sequenced sample was cultured PBMCs, taken from culture after CMV antigen stimulation. These receptors came from a human donor in good health (CMV status not recorded). Some clones in this sample may be carry-over from other donors' samples.

The chain is built from TRBV7-6 and TRBJ1-5, with D perhaps TRBD1 (5 bases). The CDR3 is made up of 14 amino acids. Germline values: CDR1 SGHVS, CDR2 FNYEAQ. V lost 4 bases and J 2 bases, leaving 9 bases between the germline ends. For the CDR3, the DNA is TGTGCCAGCAGCTCAGGGTTTGGCAATCAGCCCCAGCATTTT. Its translation is CASSSGFGNQPQHF.

The rearrangement uses TRBV12-3 or TRBV12-4 and TRBJ2-3, with D perhaps assigned TRBD1 or TRBD2 (5 bases each). The V end lost 4 bases, the J end lost 0 bases, and 11 bases lay between the germline ends. This CDR3 spans 15 amino acids. The CDR3 protein is CASSSRGESTDTQYF. The DNA for the CDR3 is TGTGCCAGCAGTTCCAGAGGGGAAAGCACAGATACGCAGTATTTT.